These 25 T cell receptor beta chains were sequenced from one sample in a study of CD4 and CD8 cells across lung adenocarcinoma regions (dated by TCRdb to the late 2010s). Library preparation used PCR. The sequencing machine was a HiSeq X Ten. Through fastp at Q25 and MiXCR, TCRdb rebuilt clones from the public reads, retaining in-frame beta chains. For every CDR3 protein sequence, its rows merge into one entry that carries the most common genes and DNA. The table for this sample lists several thousand distinct CDR3 sequences; around 46% of them were counted only once. About 20% of the sample rests with the top ten. The sample comprised CD4+ T cells from the margin of a lung tumor. The cell subset or site label on this specimen signifies: tumor margin region. These receptors came from a male donor with lung adenocarcinoma. The CD4 and CD8 labels of this study may be unreliable.

V gene TRBV27 combines with J gene TRBJ2-6; weak D call: TRBD1 (5 bases). V was cut by 4 bases and J by 0 bases, with 7 bases left in between. The CDR3 is made up of 15 amino acids. Germline V gene sequence: CDR1 MNHEY, CDR2 SMNVEV (reference sequence). CDR3 bases: TGTGCCAGCAGTTCAAGGGGCTCTGGGGCCAACGTCCTGACTTTC. This encodes CASSSRGSGANVLTF. The full variable domain, with the rest looked up from reference TRBV27 and TRBJ2-6, is EAQVTQNPRYLITVTGKKLTVTCSQNMNHEYMSWYRQDPGLGLRQIYYSMNVEVTDKGDVPEGYKVSRKEKRNFPLILESPSPNQTSLYFCASSSRGSGANVLTFGAGSRLTVL.

V usage is TRBV6-1 and J usage is TRBJ1-6; D not resolved. The CDR3 extends over 14 amino acids. Per the germline V gene, CDR1 is MNHNS and CDR2 is SASEGT. Trimming took 3 bases from V and 9 from J, leaving 12 bases between them. The CDR3 sequence is CASSELRVASPLHF. The CDR3 nucleotides are TGTGCCAGCAGTGAGTTGAGGGTAGCTTCACCCCTCCACTTT.

The V and J genes are TRBV11-2 and TRBJ2-3; D is perhaps TRBD1 or TRBD2 (5 bases each). The length of the CDR3 is 14 residues. Germline CDR1 and CDR2: SGHAT and FQNNGV. The V end was cut by 3 bases, the J end by 5 bases, with 12 bases between. The CDR3 here is CASSLGPGGDTQYF. For the CDR3, the DNA is TGTGCCAGCAGCTTGGGACCGGGCGGAGATACGCAGTATTTT.

This clonotype turned up a few times. The J gene is TRBJ2-5, the V gene TRBV10-1; tentative D call: TRBD2 (6 bases). CDR1 is WNHNN, CDR2 SYGVQD, per germline (reference sequence). Trimming pared 4 bases from V and 5 bases from J, leaving 11 bases between. The CDR3 consists of 13 residues. In DNA form, the CDR3 reads TGCGCCAGCAGTGTTAGCGCGGGGGAGACCCAGTACTTC. It translates to CASSVSAGETQYF.

The chain carries TRBV6-4 and TRBJ2-3; TRBD2 matches at 11 bases. Germline V gene sequence: CDR1 MRHNA, CDR2 SNTAGT. With V trimmed by 1 base and J by 4 bases, 10 bases remained unmatched. The CDR3 is made up of 18 amino acids. For the CDR3, the DNA is TGTGCCAGCAGTGACTTACAACGACTAGCGGGAAAGCCAGATACGCAGTATTTT. Its translation: CASSDLQRLAGKPDTQYF.

This clonotype is categorized as medium-sized. This sequence joins TRBV7-2 and TRBJ2-3; D is possibly TRBD1 or TRBD2 (5 bases each). The length of the CDR3 is 14 residues. Germline CDR1 is SGHTA and CDR2 is FQGNSA. Trimming removed 5 bases from V and 0 bases from J, with 9 bases in between. CDR3 sequence: CASSRGASTDTQYF. The CDR3 DNA reads TGTGCCAGCAGCCGAGGGGCTAGCACAGATACGCAGTATTTT.

The V call is TRBV5-4, the J call TRBJ2-1, with 14 bases that match TRBD2. The J call may not be correct, given that the DNA end is closer to TRBJ2-5. Germline CDR1 and CDR2: SGHNT and YYREEE (reference sequence). CDR3 length equals 16 residues. This CDR3 reads CASSPGTSGRQETQYF. In DNA form, the CDR3 reads TGTGCCAGCAGCCCCGGGACTAGCGGGAGACAAGAGACCCAGTACTTC.

The chain employs TRBV27 and TRBJ1-1; TRBD1 is a possible D gene (5 bases). This CDR3 region has 12 residues. Germline assignment: CDR1 MNHEY and CDR2 SMNVEV (reference sequence). The V gene lost 6 bases and the J gene lost 2 bases, with 7 bases spanning the gap. CDR3 bases: TGTGCCAGCAGGACAGCCAACACTGAAGCTTTCTTT. Translated, it gives CASRTANTEAFF.

There are a few counts of this clonotype. The rearrangement joins TRBV6-1 to TRBJ2-3; 13 positions match TRBD2. Germline V CDR1 and CDR2: MNHNS, SASEGT. J lost 4 bases, V lost 3 bases, and 1 base had no gene match. The CDR3 consists of 15 residues. The CDR3 sequence: CASSETSGGPDTQYF. Here the CDR3 DNA reads TGTGCCAGCAGTGAGACTAGCGGGGGGCCAGATACGCAGTATTTT.

This chain uses TRBV9 with TRBJ2-1, with TRBD1 matching 9 bases. The length of the CDR3 is 17 residues. The V segment lost 3 bases and the J segment 7 bases; nucleotides outside the gene matches: 14. The germline V gene has CDR1 SGDLS and CDR2 YYNGEE. The DNA of the CDR3 is TGTGCCAGCAGCGAGGATCCGAAACGACAGGGGGAGAATGAGCAGTTCTTC. Residues: CASSEDPKRQGENEQFF.

This clonotype occurred once. This rearrangement joins TRBV10-3 to TRBJ2-1; D assignment may be TRBD1 or TRBD2 (5 bases each). Trimming cost V 7 bases and J 12 bases, with 19 bases left between them. The V gene's germline CDR1 is ENHRY and CDR2 SYGVKD. The CDR3 loop spans 13 amino acids. DNA for the CDR3: TGTGCCATCAAGGATGGGACCACCGATACGCAGTTCTTC. Protein sequence: CAIKDGTTDTQFF.

V gene TRBV10-1 combines with J gene TRBJ2-5, with TRBD2 matching over 8 bases. The germline CDR1 and CDR2 sequences are WNHNN and SYGVQD (reference sequence). This CDR3 contains 16 residues. CDR3 bases: TGCTCTAGCAGCGGACGGGGGGGCCGGAACCCAGATACCCAGTACTTC. It encodes CSSSGRGGRNPDTQYF.

The chain is built from TRBV6-1 and TRBJ2-3, with 8 bases identical to TRBD1. Germline V gene data show CDR1 as MNHNS and CDR2 as SASEGT. The CDR3 is 15 amino acids. The V gene end was trimmed by 5 bases and the J gene end by 4 bases; junction bases not matched to a gene: 8. CDR3 region: CASSPRTGGPDTQYF. The DNA for the CDR3 is TGTGCCAGCAGTCCCCGCACAGGGGGTCCAGATACGCAGTATTTT.

This clonotype appeared a single time. The V and J genes are TRBV27 and TRBJ2-3; D may be TRBD2 (5 bases). Matching the DNA end better, TRBJ2-7 makes the J call doubtful. Germline loops: CDR1 MNHEY, CDR2 SMNVEV (reference sequence). The CDR3 has 17 residues. CDR3 in DNA: TGTGCCAGCAGTCCTGGCCGGCGGGTTTGTGGGAAAGATACGCAGTACTTC. This codes for CASSPGRRVCGKDTQYF.

This clonotype has only a few counts. One end of the junction fails to match germline, which may point to a read error. The chain joins TRBV27 to TRBJ2-5; D gene uncertain. In germline, CDR1 is MNHEY, CDR2 SMNVEV (reference sequence). The CDR3 covers 17 residues. Here the CDR3 reads CASSPGRLASGTETQYF. In nucleotides, the CDR3 is TGTGCCAGCAGTCCTGGCCGACTGGCTTCTGGCACAGAGACCCAGTACTTT.

As regards this clonotype: Compared with germline, one end of the junction differs, possibly owing to a read error. The chain joins TRBV7-2 to TRBJ2-1; the match to TRBD2 covers 8 bases. Germline V gene data show CDR1 as SGHTA and CDR2 as FQGNSA. The CDR3 extends over 15 amino acids. CDR3: CALGVPGGGYDEQFF. The CDR3 DNA reads as TGTGCCCTGGGCGTACCGGGGGGGGGCTACGATGAGCAGTTCTTC.

CDR3 sequence: CASSPTSGSYNEQFF. The CDR3 coding sequence is TGTGCCAGCAGCCCGACTAGCGGGAGTTACAATGAGCAGTTCTTC. The rearrangement uses TRBV6-1 and TRBJ2-1, with TRBD2 matching over 12 bases. With 6 bases clipped from V and 4 bases from J, the junction kept 4 bases outside the gene matches. CDR1 MNHNS and CDR2 SASEGT come from the germline V gene. The CDR3 has 15 amino acids.

This clonotype was seen more than once but under ten times. The genes are TRBV6-1 and TRBJ2-1, with TRBD2 matching 10 bases. The CDR3 runs 13 residues. Germline CDR1 is MNHNS and CDR2 is SASEGT. V dropped 6 bases and J dropped 6; count of bases not matched to a gene: 2. The CDR3 is CASRLAGRNEQFF. The CDR3 DNA reads TGTGCCAGCAGACTAGCGGGACGCAATGAGCAGTTCTTC.

About this clonotype: At one of its ends the junction is not consistent with the germline gene, which may arise from a read error. The V gene is TRBV6-4, the J gene TRBJ2-3; 11 nucleotides line up with TRBD2. This CDR3 is 18 amino acids long. In germline, CDR1 is MRHNA, CDR2 SNTAGT. CDR3 sequence reads: CASSTRLAGGRPKDIPYF. The CDR3 DNA reads as TGTGCCAGCAGTACCCGCCTAGCGGGAGGACGACCCAAAGATATTCCGTACTTC.

This chain uses TRBV7-6 with TRBJ2-6; no clear D. The CDR3 contains 20 residues. Trimming shortened V by 3 bases and J by 4 bases, and 25 bases separated the two germline ends. Germline CDR1 SGHVS, CDR2 FNYEAQ. The CDR3 sequence: CASSFGQRGIMKLGANVLTF. CDR3 nucleotides: TGTGCCAGCAGCTTTGGCCAGCGAGGTATAATGAAACTCGGGGCCAACGTCCTGACTTTC.

This clonotype is categorized as medium-sized. The rearrangement uses TRBV11-3 and TRBJ2-2; TRBD2 aligns across 7 bases. After removal of 1 base from V and 3 bases from J, the junction contained 2 bases not matched to a gene. The CDR3 is 15 residues long. Germline V gene data show CDR1 as SGHNT and CDR2 as YENEEA. In nucleotides, the CDR3 is TGTGCCAGCAGCTTAGGCGGGAGTCACACCGGGGAGCTGTTTTTT. Its translation is CASSLGGSHTGELFF.

This clonotype was observed a handful of times. The chain combines TRBV6-1 with TRBJ2-1; D uncertain. The CDR3 runs 12 residues. The V end lost 6 bases, the J end lost 0 bases, and 3 bases lay between the germline ends. Germline values: CDR1 MNHNS, CDR2 SASEGT. In nucleotides, the CDR3 is TGTGCCAGCAGGGGCTCCTACAATGAGCAGTTCTTC. It translates to CASRGSYNEQFF.

The chain has TRBV7-2 and TRBJ2-3; 7 bases match TRBD2. The trim removed 5 bases at V and 0 bases at J, leaving 5 bases unmatched. The length of the CDR3 is 15 residues. CDR1 and CDR2 (germline): SGHTA, FQGNSA. The CDR3 sequence: CASSRDYLSTDTQYF. CDR3 DNA sequence: TGTGCCAGCAGCCGGGACTACCTTAGCACAGATACGCAGTATTTT.

This chain uses TRBV6-1 with TRBJ2-5, with 7 bases aligning to TRBD2. The J call may be in error: the DNA end matches TRBJ2-7 better. From germline, CDR1 is MNHNS and CDR2 SASEGT. The length of the CDR3 is 14 residues. The CDR3 here is CASTGWGTNYEQYF. The CDR3 nucleotides are TGTGCCAGCACCGGTTGGGGGACTAACTACGAGCAGTACTTC.

CDR3 in DNA: TGTGCCAGCAGGTTAACAGGGGGTTGGGACAATGAGCAGTTCTTC. Amino acid sequence: CASRLTGGWDNEQFF. This chain uses TRBV27 with TRBJ2-1; 8 bases map to TRBD1. This CDR3 contains 15 residues. After removal of 6 bases from V and 5 bases from J, the junction contained 9 bases not matched to a gene. Germline V lookup: CDR1 MNHEY, CDR2 SMNVEV (reference sequence).